This TCR beta chain was identified in a study of cytomegalovirus exposure and HLA in healthy donors. General observations from the study: Follow-up analysis later connected one missense variant in DCLRE1C with trimming of TCR beta V- and J-genes. Analysis performed later found 16,000 or so TCR beta sequences associated with HLA alleles at 0.05 false discovery rate. Later work found that TCR association rates differed between HLA loci; DRB1 had the most and HLA-C the fewest. The authors confirmed in vitro that three CMV-associated chains were specific for CMV antigens.

In the case of this clone: Its antigen remains unknown.

Germline V gene lookup returns CDR1 SGHVS and CDR2 FNYEAQ. V gave up 6 bases and J gave up 1 base; unmatched junction bases: 6. The CDR3 is 15 residues long. This PCR relied on a set of 60 Vbeta primers and 13 Jbeta primers. Produced via immunoSEQ multiplex PCR; TCRdb's table is partial and in-frame only. The sample comprises 100,000 to 150,000 clones, over 9.5% of which are singletons, and about 4.7% rests with the top ten. This clonotype originated in a woman aged 18-29 years in good health and CMV-seropositive. The V gene is TRBV7-6, the J gene TRBJ2-1; 7 nucleotides line up with TRBD1. What was sequenced was PBMCs. CDR3 in DNA: TGTGCCAGCAGGCCGACAGGGAATTCCTACAATGAGCAGTTCTTC. Amino acids: CASRPTGNSYNEQFF.